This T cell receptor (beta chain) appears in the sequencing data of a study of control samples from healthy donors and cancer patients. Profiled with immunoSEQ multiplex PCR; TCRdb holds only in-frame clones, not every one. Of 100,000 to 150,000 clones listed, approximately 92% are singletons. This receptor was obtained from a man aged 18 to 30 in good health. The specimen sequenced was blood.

CDR3: CSVGTSGATDTQYF. CDR3 nucleotides: TGCAGCGTTGGGACTAGCGGGGCCACAGATACGCAGTATTTT. The chain is built from TRBV29-1 and TRBJ2-3, with 12 bases lining up with TRBD2. V gave up 4 bases and J gave up 2 bases; unmatched junction bases: 1. This CDR3 contains 14 residues. CDR1 and CDR2 from the germline V gene are SQVTM and ANQGSEA.